This TCR beta chain derives from a study of blood T cell repertoires in COVID-19. About the study: From the United States, Italy and Spain came samples of acute and convalescent COVID-19. T cells, B-cell-depleted T cells, or PBMCs provided the cDNA or gDNA that served as material.

In the authors' workflow: Amplification with reference gene primers provided the estimates of nucleated cell counts. Clones were read by immunoSEQ multiplex PCR, and TCRdb kept only the in-frame ones, dropping some. The V and J calls and clone size come from that table; D and trimming were worked out from the DNA. Of about 320,000 clones in the sample, around 90% were seen once. Sequenced sample: peripheral blood. The clonotype originates from a man between 18 and 29 years old who had recovered from COVID-19.

CDR3 DNA sequence: TGTGCCAGCACCGACAGAAGCATGAACACTGAAGCTTTCTTT. Translation: CASTDRSMNTEAFF. The J gene is TRBJ1-1, the V gene TRBV6-5, with D tentatively TRBD1 (5 bases). The V end lost 7 bases, the J end lost 0 bases, and 12 bases lay between the germline ends. This CDR3 contains 14 residues. Germline lookup yields CDR1 MNHEY and CDR2 SVGAGI.